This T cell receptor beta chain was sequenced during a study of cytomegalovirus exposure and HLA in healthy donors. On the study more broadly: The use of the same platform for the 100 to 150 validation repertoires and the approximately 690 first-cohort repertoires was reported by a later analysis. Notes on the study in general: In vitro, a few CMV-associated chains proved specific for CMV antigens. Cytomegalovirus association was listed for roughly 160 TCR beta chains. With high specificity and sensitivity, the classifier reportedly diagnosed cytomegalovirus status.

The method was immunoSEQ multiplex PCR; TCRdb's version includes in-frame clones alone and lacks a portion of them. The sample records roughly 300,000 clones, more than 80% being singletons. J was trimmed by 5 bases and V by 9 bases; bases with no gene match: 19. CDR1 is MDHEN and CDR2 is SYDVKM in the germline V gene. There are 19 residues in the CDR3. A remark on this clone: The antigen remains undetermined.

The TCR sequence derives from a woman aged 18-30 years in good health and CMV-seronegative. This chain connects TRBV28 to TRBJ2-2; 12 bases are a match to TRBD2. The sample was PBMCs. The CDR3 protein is CASLPRATSGSFRTGELFF. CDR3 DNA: TGTGCCAGTCTCCCCCGAGCGACTAGCGGGAGTTTCAGGACCGGGGAGCTGTTTTTT.